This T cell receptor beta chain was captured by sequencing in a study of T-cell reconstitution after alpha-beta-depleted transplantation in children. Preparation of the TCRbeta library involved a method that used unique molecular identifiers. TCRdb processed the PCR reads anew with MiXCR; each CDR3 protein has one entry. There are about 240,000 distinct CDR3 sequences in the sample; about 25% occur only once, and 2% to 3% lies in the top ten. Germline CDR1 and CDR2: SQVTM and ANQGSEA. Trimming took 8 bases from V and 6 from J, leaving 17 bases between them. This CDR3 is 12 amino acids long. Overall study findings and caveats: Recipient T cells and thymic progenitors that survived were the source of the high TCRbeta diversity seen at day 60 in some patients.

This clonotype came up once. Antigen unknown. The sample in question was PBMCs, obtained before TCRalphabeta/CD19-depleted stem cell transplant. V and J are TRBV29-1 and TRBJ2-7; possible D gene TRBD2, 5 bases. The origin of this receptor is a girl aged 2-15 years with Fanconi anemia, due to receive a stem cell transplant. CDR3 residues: CSLREGEGEQYF. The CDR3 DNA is TGCAGCCTCCGAGAGGGAGAGGGCGAGCAGTACTTC.